The rows below give T cell receptor beta chains drawn from one sample of a study of blood T cell repertoires in COVID-19. Assay: immunoSEQ multiplex PCR; the TCRdb copy retains only in-frame clones and omits some. This table holds 150,000 to 200,000 clones, less than 90% found once. Sequenced: peripheral blood. These receptors all stem from a woman aged 40 to 50 with acute or convalescent COVID-19. CDR3s include the opening cysteine and the closing phenylalanine or tryptophan. D genes are given only for firm matches. Some rows have no size entry. The others give once, few or many, or a class for an expanded clone.

d_call j_call clone_size v_call cdr3_nt cdr3_aa
. TRBJ1-3 . TRBV5-6 TGTGCCAGCAGCTTGCCCTTTCTTTCTGGAAACACCATATATTTT CASSLPFLSGNTIYF
. TRBJ1-5 . TRBV24-1 TGTGCCACCGGCGGGGATGGCAATCAGCCCCAGCATTTT CATGGDGNQPQHF
. TRBJ1-6 . TRBV28 TGTGCCAGCAGTACCGCCGGGACACTTAATAATTCACCCCTCCACTTT CASSTAGTLNNSPLHF
. TRBJ1-4 few TRBV5-1 TGCGCCAGCAGCGGGGGGATAGTCGACGAAAAACTGTTTTTT CASSGGIVDEKLFF
TRBD1 TRBJ1-6 . TRBV27 TGTGCCAGCGGGACAGGGGAGAGTTCACCCCTCCACTTT CASGTGESSPLHF
TRBD1 TRBJ2-5 . TRBV7-9 TGTGCCAGCAGCTTCGGACAGGGGGGAGAGACCCAGTACTTC CASSFGQGGETQYF
TRBD2 TRBJ2-1 . TRBV7-2 TGTGCCAGCAGCTTAGCGGTGACTAGCGGGGGTAATGAGCAGTTCTTC CASSLAVTSGGNEQFF
. TRBJ1-3 . TRBV7-9 TGTGCCACCCTCGAGGGGGACGAAAACACCATATATTTT CATLEGDENTIYF
TRBD2 TRBJ2-1 . TRBV18 TGTGCCAGCTCACAACTAGCGGGGAAATACAATGAGCAGTTCTTC CASSQLAGKYNEQFF
. TRBJ1-3 . TRBV19 TGTGCCAGTAGTGCGGGGTTCGCGCCAAACACCATATATTTT CASSAGFAPNTIYF
. TRBJ2-1 few TRBV27 TGTGCCAGCAGTCCTCCCCGACCAGGTGTATATGAGCAGTTCTTC CASSPPRPGVYEQFF
TRBD1 TRBJ2-5 . TRBV6-6 TGTGCCAGCAGTCTTAGCCGGGACAGGGGCCGTCAAGAGACCCAGTACTTC CASSLSRDRGRQETQYF
TRBD2 TRBJ2-1 . TRBV28 TGTGCCAGCAGTGAGGTCGTAGCGGGGGGCAATGAGCAGTTCTTC CASSEVVAGGNEQFF
. TRBJ2-1 . TRBV24-1 TGTGCCACCGGGTCGGTACGGGGTGGTTACAATGAGCAGTTCTTC CATGSVRGGYNEQFF
TRBD2 TRBJ2-1 . TRBV5-8 TGTGCCAGCAGGGGGAGGGACTACAGCAACAATGAGCAGTTCTTC CASRGRDYSNNEQFF
. TRBJ1-5 few TRBV19 TGTGCCAGTACCCACTCAGGGGTTTCCCAGCCCCAGCATTTT CASTHSGVSQPQHF
TRBD2 TRBJ2-2 few TRBV10-1 TGCGCCAGCAGTGAGTCCGATGGGGGGGAAGCGAACACCGGGGAGCTGTTTTTT CASSESDGGEANTGELFF
TRBD2 TRBJ2-3 once TRBV4-1 TGCGCCAGCAGCCATGAACGGGAGGGCCAGGATACGCAGTATTTT CASSHEREGQDTQYF
TRBD2 TRBJ2-2 . TRBV6-2/TRBV6-3 TGTGCCAGCAGTTACCCTTCATGGGAGGGGACCACCGGGGAGCTGTTTTTT CASSYPSWEGTTGELFF
. TRBJ1-4 . TRBV9 TGTGCCAGCAGCGTAACAGGACGGAGTAATGAAAAACTGTTTTTT CASSVTGRSNEKLFF
. TRBJ1-2 . TRBV6-5 TGTGCCAGCAGCGTTCCCGGCTACACCTTC CASSVPGYTF
. TRBJ2-7 . TRBV5-1 TGCGCCAGCAGCCTCTCTAGTTCTGGCTCCGAGCAGTACTTC CASSLSSSGSEQYF
TRBD1 TRBJ1-5 once TRBV19 TGTGCCAGTAGTCTCCAGGGGGCCAGGCAGCCCCAGCATTTT CASSLQGARQPQHF
TRBD2 TRBJ2-2 . TRBV9 TGTGCCAGCAGCCCCCAGGCGGGGGGGCTTCGGGAGCTGTTTTTT CASSPQAGGLRELFF
TRBD2 TRBJ2-5 . TRBV18 TGTGCCAGCTCACCACCGGGGGCTAGCGGGAGGAGCCGTAAAGAGACCCAGTACTTC CASSPPGASGRSRKETQYF
. TRBJ2-7 once TRBV18 TGTGCCAGCTCACCTAGTGGAGGGGATTACGAGCAGTACTTC CASSPSGGDYEQYF
. TRBJ1-2 few TRBV5-1 TGCGCCAGCAGCTTGGGAGGGATTTCTAACTATGGCTACACCTTC CASSLGGISNYGYTF
TRBD1 TRBJ1-4 . TRBV18 TGTGCCAGCTCACCAAGGTCGGGACAGGGCAATGAAAAACTGTTTTTT CASSPRSGQGNEKLFF